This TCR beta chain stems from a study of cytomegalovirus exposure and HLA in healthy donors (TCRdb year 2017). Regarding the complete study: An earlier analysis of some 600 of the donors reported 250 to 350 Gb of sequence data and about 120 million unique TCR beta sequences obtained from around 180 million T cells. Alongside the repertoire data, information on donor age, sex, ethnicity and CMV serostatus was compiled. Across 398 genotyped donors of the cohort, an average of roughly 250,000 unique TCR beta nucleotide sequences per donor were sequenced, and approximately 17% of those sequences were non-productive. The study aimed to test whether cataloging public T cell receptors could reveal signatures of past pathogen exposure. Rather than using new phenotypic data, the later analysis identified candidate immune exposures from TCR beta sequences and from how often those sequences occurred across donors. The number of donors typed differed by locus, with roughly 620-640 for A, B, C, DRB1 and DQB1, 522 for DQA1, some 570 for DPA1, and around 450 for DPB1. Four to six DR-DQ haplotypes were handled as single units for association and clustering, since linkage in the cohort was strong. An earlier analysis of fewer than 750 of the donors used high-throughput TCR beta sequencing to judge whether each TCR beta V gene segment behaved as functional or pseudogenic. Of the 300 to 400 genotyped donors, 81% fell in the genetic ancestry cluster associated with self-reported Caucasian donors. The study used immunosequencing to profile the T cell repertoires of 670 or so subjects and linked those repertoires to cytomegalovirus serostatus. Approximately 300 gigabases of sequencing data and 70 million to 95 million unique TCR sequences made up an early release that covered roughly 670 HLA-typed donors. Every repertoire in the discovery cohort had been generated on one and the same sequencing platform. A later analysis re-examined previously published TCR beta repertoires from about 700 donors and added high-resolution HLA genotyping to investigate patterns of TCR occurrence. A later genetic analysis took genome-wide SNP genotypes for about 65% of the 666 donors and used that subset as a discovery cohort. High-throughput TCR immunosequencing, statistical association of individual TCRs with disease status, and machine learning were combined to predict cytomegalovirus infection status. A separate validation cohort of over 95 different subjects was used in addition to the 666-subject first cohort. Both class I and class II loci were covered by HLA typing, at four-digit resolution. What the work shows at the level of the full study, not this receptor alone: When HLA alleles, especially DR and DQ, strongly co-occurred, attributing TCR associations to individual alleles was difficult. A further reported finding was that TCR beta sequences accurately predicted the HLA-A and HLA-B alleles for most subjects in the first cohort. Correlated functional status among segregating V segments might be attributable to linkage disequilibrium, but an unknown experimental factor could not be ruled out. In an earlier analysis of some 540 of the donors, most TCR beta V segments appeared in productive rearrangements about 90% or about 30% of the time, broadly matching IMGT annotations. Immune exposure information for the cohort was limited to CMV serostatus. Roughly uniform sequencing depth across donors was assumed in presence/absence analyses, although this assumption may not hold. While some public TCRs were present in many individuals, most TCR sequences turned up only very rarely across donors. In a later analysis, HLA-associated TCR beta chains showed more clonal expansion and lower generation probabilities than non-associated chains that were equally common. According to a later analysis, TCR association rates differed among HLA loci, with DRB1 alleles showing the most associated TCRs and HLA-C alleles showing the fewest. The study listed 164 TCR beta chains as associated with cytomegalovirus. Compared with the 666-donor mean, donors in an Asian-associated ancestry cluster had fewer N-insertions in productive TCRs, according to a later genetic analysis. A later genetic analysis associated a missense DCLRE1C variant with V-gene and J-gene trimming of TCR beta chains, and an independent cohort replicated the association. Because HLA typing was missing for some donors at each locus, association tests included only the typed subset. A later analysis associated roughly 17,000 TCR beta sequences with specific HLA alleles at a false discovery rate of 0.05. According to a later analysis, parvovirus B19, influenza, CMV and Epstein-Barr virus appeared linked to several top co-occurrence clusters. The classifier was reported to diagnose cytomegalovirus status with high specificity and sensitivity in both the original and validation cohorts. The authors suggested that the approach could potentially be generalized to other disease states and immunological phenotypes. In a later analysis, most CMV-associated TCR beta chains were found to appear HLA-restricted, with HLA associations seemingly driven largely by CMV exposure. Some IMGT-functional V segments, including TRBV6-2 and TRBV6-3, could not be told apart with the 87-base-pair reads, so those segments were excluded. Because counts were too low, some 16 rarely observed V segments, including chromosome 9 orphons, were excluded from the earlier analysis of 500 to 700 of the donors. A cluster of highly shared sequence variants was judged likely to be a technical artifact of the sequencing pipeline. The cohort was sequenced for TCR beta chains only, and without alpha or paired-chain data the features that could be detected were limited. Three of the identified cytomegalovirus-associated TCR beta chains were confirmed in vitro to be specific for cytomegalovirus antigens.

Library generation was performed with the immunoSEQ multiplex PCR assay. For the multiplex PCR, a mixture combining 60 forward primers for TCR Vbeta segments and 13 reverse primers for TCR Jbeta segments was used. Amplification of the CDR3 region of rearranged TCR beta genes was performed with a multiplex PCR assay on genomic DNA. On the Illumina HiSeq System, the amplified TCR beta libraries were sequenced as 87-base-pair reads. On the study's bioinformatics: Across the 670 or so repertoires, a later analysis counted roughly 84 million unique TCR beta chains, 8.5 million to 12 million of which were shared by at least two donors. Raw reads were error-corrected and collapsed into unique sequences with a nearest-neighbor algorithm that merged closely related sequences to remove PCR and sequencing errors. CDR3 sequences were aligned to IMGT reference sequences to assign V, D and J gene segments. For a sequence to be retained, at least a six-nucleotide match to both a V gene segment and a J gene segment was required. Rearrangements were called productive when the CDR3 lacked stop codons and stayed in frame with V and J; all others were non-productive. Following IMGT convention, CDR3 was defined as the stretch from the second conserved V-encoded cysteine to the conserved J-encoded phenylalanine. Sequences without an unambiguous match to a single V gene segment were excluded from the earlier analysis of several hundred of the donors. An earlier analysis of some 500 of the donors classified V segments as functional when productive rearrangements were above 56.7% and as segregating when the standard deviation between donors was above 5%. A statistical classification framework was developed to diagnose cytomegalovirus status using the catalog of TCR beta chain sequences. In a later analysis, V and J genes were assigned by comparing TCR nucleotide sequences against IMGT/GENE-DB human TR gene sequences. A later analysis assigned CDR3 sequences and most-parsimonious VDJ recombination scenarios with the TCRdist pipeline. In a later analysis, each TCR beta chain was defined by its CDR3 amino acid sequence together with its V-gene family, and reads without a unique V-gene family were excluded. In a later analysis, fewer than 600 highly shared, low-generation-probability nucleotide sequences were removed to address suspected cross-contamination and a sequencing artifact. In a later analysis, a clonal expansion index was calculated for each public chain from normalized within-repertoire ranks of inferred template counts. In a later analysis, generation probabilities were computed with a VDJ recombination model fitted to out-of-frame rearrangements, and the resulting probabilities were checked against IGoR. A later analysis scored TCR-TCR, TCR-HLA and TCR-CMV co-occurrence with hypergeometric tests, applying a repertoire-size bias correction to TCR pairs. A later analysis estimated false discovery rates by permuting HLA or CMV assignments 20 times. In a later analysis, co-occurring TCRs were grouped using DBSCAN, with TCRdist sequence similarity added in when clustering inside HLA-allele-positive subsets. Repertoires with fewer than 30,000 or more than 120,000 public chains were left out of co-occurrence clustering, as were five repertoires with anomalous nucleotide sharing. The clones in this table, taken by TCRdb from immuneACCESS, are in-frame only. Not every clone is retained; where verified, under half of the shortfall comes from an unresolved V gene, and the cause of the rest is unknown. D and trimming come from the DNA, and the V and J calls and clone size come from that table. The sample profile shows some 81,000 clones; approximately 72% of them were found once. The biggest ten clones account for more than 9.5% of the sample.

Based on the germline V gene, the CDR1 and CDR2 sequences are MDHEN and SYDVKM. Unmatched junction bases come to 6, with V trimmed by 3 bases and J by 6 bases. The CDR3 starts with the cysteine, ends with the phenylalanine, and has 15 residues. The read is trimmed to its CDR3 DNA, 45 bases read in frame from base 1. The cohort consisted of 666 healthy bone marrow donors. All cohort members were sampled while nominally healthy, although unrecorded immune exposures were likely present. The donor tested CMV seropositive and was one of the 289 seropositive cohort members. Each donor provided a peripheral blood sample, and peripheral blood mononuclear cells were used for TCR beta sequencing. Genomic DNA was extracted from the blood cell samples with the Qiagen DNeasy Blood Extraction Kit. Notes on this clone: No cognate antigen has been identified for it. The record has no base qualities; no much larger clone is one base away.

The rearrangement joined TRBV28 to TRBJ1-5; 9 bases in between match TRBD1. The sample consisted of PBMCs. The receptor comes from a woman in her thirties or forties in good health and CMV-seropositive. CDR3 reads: CASSFGDRAAQPQHF. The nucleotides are TGTGCCAGCAGTTTTGGGGACAGGGCGGCTCAGCCCCAGCATTTT.